This TCR beta chain was recovered during a study of shared clonotypes between healthy human individuals. Positively selected for CCR7, the CD45RO-negative cells used as naive CD8 cells excluded terminally differentiated effector memory CD45RA+ cells. Each donor was a Caucasian adult residing in Nashville, Tennessee. The CDR3 sequence is 14 residues long. Germline CDR1 and CDR2: MDHEN and SYDVKM. Generated by immunoSEQ multiplex PCR, the TCRdb table keeps only in-frame clones and is missing some. The sample shows about 600,000 clones, just under 97% of them seen only once. V gene TRBV28 combines with J gene TRBJ2-5; D possibly corresponds to TRBD1 (6 bases). The last part of the DNA fits TRBJ2-7 better; the J call may be wrong. The TCR was taken from a woman younger than 45 in good health. Sequences were obtained from naive CD8+ T cells sorted from blood. The DNA of the CDR3 is TGTGCCAGCAGTTCAACCGGGACACTCTACGAGCAGTACTTC. Amino acid sequence: CASSSTGTLYEQYF.